This entry lists 5 T cell receptor beta chains sequenced from one sample in a study of blood T cell repertoires in COVID-19. The method was immunoSEQ multiplex PCR; TCRdb's version includes in-frame clones alone and lacks a portion of them. The data hold about 220,000 clones, with about four fifths observed a single time. The sequenced sample consisted of peripheral blood. These receptors were collected from a woman of 80 years or more with acute or convalescent COVID-19.

The V gene is TRBV2, the J gene TRBJ2-3; TRBD1 is a possible D gene (6 bases). V dropped 5 bases and J dropped 0 bases, with 9 bases sitting between them. The V gene's germline CDR1 is SNHLY and CDR2 FYNNEI. CDR3 length equals 14 residues. In DNA form, the CDR3 reads TGTGCCAGCAGTTTCCAGGGGAGCACAGATACGCAGTATTTT. Its translation: CASSFQGSTDTQYF.

The chain has TRBV16 and TRBJ1-5; 10 nucleotides line up with TRBD1. CDR1 KGHSY and CDR2 FQNENV come from the germline V gene. V was pared by 1 base and J by 3 bases, with 9 bases of the junction left unmatched. This CDR3 is built from 18 residues. The CDR3 protein is CASSQYSATGGFNQPQHF. The CDR3 nucleotides are TGTGCCAGCAGCCAATACTCCGCGACAGGGGGCTTCAATCAGCCCCAGCATTTT.

This chain links TRBV6-5 with TRBJ2-5; TRBD1 is a possible D gene (6 bases). Germline V gene data show CDR1 as MNHEY and CDR2 as SVGAGI. This CDR3 contains 15 residues. Trimming shortened V by 5 bases and J by 4 bases, and 17 bases separated the two germline ends. CDR3 region: CASSRNRALGETQYF. The CDR3 DNA follows: TGTGCCAGCAGTCGAAACAGGGCCTTGGGAGAGACCCAGTACTTC.

This clone has a single count. The V call is TRBV12-3 or TRBV12-4, the J call TRBJ1-1; D is possibly TRBD1 (6 bases). The V and J ends lost 5 bases and 8 bases respectively, with 15 bases between them. The CDR3 runs to 13 residues. In DNA form, the CDR3 reads TGTGCCAGCAGTACCACAGGGTGGTACGAAGCTTTCTTT. It codes for CASSTTGWYEAFF.

J is TRBJ2-3 and V is TRBV5-1, with 11 bases matching TRBD2. The CDR3 spans 16 residues. Trimming removed 4 bases from V and 1 base from J; junction bases left unmatched: 5. The germline CDR1 and CDR2 sequences are SGHRS and YFSETQ. CDR3 protein: CASSLGTSGRTDTQYF. Here the CDR3 DNA reads TGCGCCAGCAGCCTCGGGACTAGCGGTCGCACAGATACGCAGTATTTT. Complete variable domain (other parts from reference TRBV5-1 and TRBJ2-3): KAGVTQTPRYLIKTRGQQVTLSCSPISGHRSVSWYQQTPGQGLQFLFEYFSETQRNKGNFPGRFSGRQFSNSRSEMNVSTLELGDSALYLCASSLGTSGRTDTQYFGPGTRLTVL.